The 10 T cell receptor beta chains presented below share a single source sample, sequenced in a study of blood T cells in healthy people across ages (dated by TCRdb to between 2015 and 2017). The library was made by 5' RACE. TCRdb records Illumina HiSeq 2500 as the sequencer. The second PCR ran for roughly 7 to 11 cycles and used a J-beta primer mix along with a sample-barcoded 5' primer. TCRdb cleaned the public reads at Q25 with fastp, built clones with MiXCR and kept in-frame beta chains. Entries that share a CDR3 protein sequence are merged under the most common genes and DNA. Here the sample has about 730,000 distinct CDR3 sequences; about 40% occur a single time. The ten largest clones add up to 20% to 25% of the sample. The sample taken for sequencing was blood. Every receptor here comes from a woman aged 60-75 years in good health.

This clonotype has at least ten counts. The chain couples TRBV24-1 to TRBJ1-2, with D unclear. This CDR3 is 12 amino acids long. The germline V gene has CDR1 KGHDR and CDR2 SFDVKD. The V end lost 4 bases, the J end lost 3 bases, and 5 bases lay between the germline ends. CDR3: CATSELHYGYTF. The CDR3 coding sequence is TGTGCCACCAGTGAGCTCCACTATGGCTACACCTTC.

The chain carries TRBV28 and TRBJ2-5; 9 nucleotides agree with TRBD1. V shed 7 bases and J 6 bases; nucleotides not matched to a gene: 9. The CDR3 loop spans 14 amino acids. Germline loops: CDR1 MDHEN, CDR2 SYDVKM. DNA of the CDR3: TGTGCCAGCACCTGGGGGACAGGGACGCAGACCCAGTACTTC. Encoded protein: CASTWGTGTQTQYF.

This clonotype was observed a handful of times. The chain uses TRBV6-2 or TRBV6-3 and TRBJ1-2, with D perhaps TRBD1 (5 bases). V was cut by 6 bases and J by 4 bases, with 12 bases left in between. CDR3 size: 13 residues. Germline assignment: CDR1 MNHEY and CDR2 SVGEGT. CDR3 coding DNA: TGTGCCAGCAGACCCGACGGGACCTATGGCTACACCTTC. Translation: CASRPDGTYGYTF.

Concerning this clonotype itself: This sequence may be a read error, since a much larger clone differs from it by one base. The chain couples TRBV9 to TRBJ2-3; no definite D call. Trimming shortened V by 3 bases and J by 7 bases, and 12 bases separated the two germline ends. Germline V gene data show CDR1 as SGDLS and CDR2 as YYNGEE. The CDR3 consists of 13 residues. CDR3 nucleotides: TGTGCCAGCAGCGGAGCTTCTGGAAATACGCAGTATTTT. Amino acids: CASSGASGNTQYF.

A note on this clonotype: A much larger clone is a single base away; this may be a read error. This chain links TRBV4-2 with TRBJ2-1; tentative D call: TRBD2 (7 bases). Trimming pared 3 bases from V and 13 bases from J, leaving 31 bases between. This CDR3 has 18 residues. The germline V gene encodes CDR1 LGHNA and CDR2 YNFKEQ. This CDR3 is CASSQARGAESHQETQFF. In DNA form, the CDR3 reads TGTGCCAGCAGCCAGGCCCGGGGGGCAGAGAGTCACCAAGAGACACAGTTCTTC.

In this sample, this clonotype turned up many times. The rearrangement links TRBV29-1 to TRBJ2-7; 14 bases are a match to TRBD2. CDR3 length: 16 residues. V shed 5 bases and J 2 bases; nucleotides not matched to a gene: 8. Germline V CDR1 and CDR2: SQVTM, ANQGSEA. CDR3 protein: CSVQGTSGRVTYEQYF. In DNA form, the CDR3 reads TGCAGCGTTCAGGGGACTAGCGGGAGAGTCACCTACGAGCAGTACTTC.

As for this clonotype: This clone may be a read error of a much larger clone one base away. The chain combines TRBV6-5 with TRBJ2-6; D not certain. Between the trimmed V and J ends, which lost 1 base and 3 bases, there was a span of 1 base. CDR3 size: 13 residues. The germline gives CDR1 MNHEY, CDR2 SVGAGI. CDR3 loop: CASSYFGANVLTF. The DNA for the CDR3 is TGTGCCAGCAGTTACTTTGGGGCCAACGTCCTGACTTTC.

The rearrangement joins TRBV20-1 to TRBJ1-5; D is perhaps TRBD1 (6 bases). V was shortened by 3 bases and J by 5 bases, with 14 bases between the two germline ends. CDR1 DFQATT and CDR2 SNEGSKA come from the germline V gene (reference sequence). The CDR3 contains 14 residues. Here the CDR3 reads CSASWGGPHQPQHF. CDR3 nucleotides: TGCAGTGCTAGTTGGGGGGGGCCCCATCAGCCCCAGCATTTT.

The chain joins TRBV24-1 to TRBJ2-3; D gene unclear. This CDR3 has 13 amino acids. Per germline, CDR1 KGHDR and CDR2 SFDVKD. Deletions cut 12 bases from V and 4 bases from J, with 16 bases between. CDR3 coding DNA: TGTGCCTCCCAAGGAGCAGGAGCAGATACGCAGTATTTT. It translates to CASQGAGADTQYF.

V gene TRBV20-1 combines with J gene TRBJ2-7; TRBD2 matches at 13 bases. CDR1 and CDR2 (germline): DFQATT, SNEGSKA (reference sequence). Germline trimming cut 3 bases from V and 4 bases from J; bases unmatched to any gene: 9. CDR3 size: 16 residues. The CDR3, as DNA: TGCAGTGCTAGTTCACTAGCGGGGGGGCCGGGGTACGAGCAGTACTTC. Amino acid sequence: CSASSLAGGPGYEQYF.